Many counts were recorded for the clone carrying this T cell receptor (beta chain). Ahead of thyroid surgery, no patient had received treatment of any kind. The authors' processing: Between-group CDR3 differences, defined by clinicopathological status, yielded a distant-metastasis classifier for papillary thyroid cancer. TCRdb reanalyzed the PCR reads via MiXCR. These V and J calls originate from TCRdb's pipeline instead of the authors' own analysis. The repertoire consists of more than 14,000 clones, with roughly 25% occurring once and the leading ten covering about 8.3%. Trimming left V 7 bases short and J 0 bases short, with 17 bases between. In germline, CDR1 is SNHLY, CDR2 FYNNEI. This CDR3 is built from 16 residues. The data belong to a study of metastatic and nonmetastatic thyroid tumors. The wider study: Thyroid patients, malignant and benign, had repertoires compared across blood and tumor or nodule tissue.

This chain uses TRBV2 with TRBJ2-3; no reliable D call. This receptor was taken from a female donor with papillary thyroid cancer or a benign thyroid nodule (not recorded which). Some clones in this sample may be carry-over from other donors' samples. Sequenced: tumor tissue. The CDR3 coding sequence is TGTGCCAGCATCCGATCCACCGGACCCAGCACAGATACGCAGTATTTT. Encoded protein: CASIRSTGPSTDTQYF.